The source of this T cell receptor beta chain is a study of blood T cell repertoires in COVID-19. Study overall: Acute and convalescent COVID-19 samples came from the United States, Italy and Spain. The analysed material was cDNA or gDNA that came from T cells, B-cell-depleted T cells, or PBMCs.

Methods used by the authors: Amplified reference gene primers provided the basis for estimating nucleated cell counts. Clones were read by immunoSEQ multiplex PCR, and TCRdb kept only the in-frame ones, dropping some. The V and J calls and clone size come from that table; D and trimming were worked out from the DNA. The sample includes some 200,000 clones, 85% to 90% of them seen just once. Germline assignment: CDR1 MNHEY and CDR2 SMNVEV (reference sequence). V lost 5 bases to trimming and J lost 1 base; unmatched junction nucleotides: 12. This CDR3 spans 18 amino acids. The sequencing input was peripheral blood. The gene calls are TRBV27 and TRBJ2-4, with 9 bases aligning to TRBD2. The source of this sequence is a man between 35 and 55 years old with active or convalescent COVID-19. The CDR3 spells CASSKGLAAVRAKNIQYF. In DNA, the CDR3 is TGTGCCAGCAGTAAGGGACTAGCAGCGGTTCGGGCCAAAAACATTCAGTACTTC.